This passage covers 29 T cell receptor beta chains from one sample sequenced in a study of blood T cells in healthy people across ages. Alongside a J-beta primer mix, a sample-barcoded 5' primer served in a second PCR lasting 7 to 11 cycles. TCRdb processed the 5' RACE reads anew with MiXCR; each CDR3 protein has one entry. Among about 680,000 distinct CDR3 sequences, about half were seen once, and the ten largest hold approximately 32%. Sequencing was done on a sample of blood. The receptors stem from an older woman in good health.

The genes are TRBV6-1 and TRBJ2-3; weak D call: TRBD1 (5 bases). The CDR3 contains 14 residues. Germline-derived CDR1 and CDR2 are MNHNS and SASEGT. V was trimmed by 7 bases and J by 4 bases, leaving 15 bases between them. The CDR3 DNA reads as TGTGCCAGCATCAGGGCGGAAGGATCAGATACGCAGTATTTT. Its protein is CASIRAEGSDTQYF.

The gene calls are TRBV10-3 and TRBJ2-3; no firm D call. Trimming stripped 4 bases from V and 5 bases from J, with 7 bases between. Germline assignment: CDR1 ENHRY and CDR2 SYGVKD. The CDR3 runs 12 residues. CDR3 sequence reads: CAISAPQDTQYF. CDR3 nucleotide sequence: TGTGCCATCAGTGCTCCCCAAGATACGCAGTATTTT.

The chain joins TRBV19 to TRBJ2-7; possibly TRBD1 or TRBD2 for D (6 bases each). TRBJ2-1 explains the end of the DNA better; the J call may be wrong. The germline V gene has CDR1 LNHDA and CDR2 SQIVND (reference sequence). The CDR3 loop spans 12 amino acids. CDR3 sequence: CATERGGSEQFF. The CDR3 DNA sequence: TGTGCCACAGAAAGAGGGGGGAGTGAGCAGTTCTTC.

This clonotype turned up a few times. The chain has TRBV5-5 and TRBJ2-1; maybe TRBD2 (5 bases). V lost 1 base, J lost 0 bases, and 11 bases lay in between. CDR1 and CDR2 from the germline V gene are SGHKS and YYEKEE (reference sequence). This CDR3 is built from 16 residues. CDR3 in amino acids: CASSLLGANSYNEQFF. For the CDR3, the DNA is TGTGCCAGCAGCTTGCTGGGAGCCAACTCCTACAATGAGCAGTTCTTC.

There are a few counts of this clonotype. The gene calls are TRBV10-3 and TRBJ2-1, with TRBD2 matching 11 bases. The CDR3 has 20 residues. The V gene end was trimmed by 5 bases and the J gene end by 0 bases; junction bases not matched to a gene: 15. CDR1 and CDR2 from the germline V gene are ENHRY and SYGVKD. CDR3 bases: TGTGCCATCAGTCCCAAGGGGACTAGCGGATCTGCGGGCTCCTACAATGAGCAGTTCTTC. It translates to CAISPKGTSGSAGSYNEQFF.

The chain carries TRBV18 and TRBJ2-4, with a possible D match to TRBD2 (5 bases). Germline V lookup: CDR1 KGHSH, CDR2 LQKENI. The V gene lost 2 bases and the J gene lost 6 bases, with 14 bases spanning the gap. The CDR3 is made up of 15 amino acids. The CDR3 DNA follows: TGTGCCAGCTCACCAGGAGAGGGCCGGGGAAACATTCAGTACTTC. It yields the protein CASSPGEGRGNIQYF.

V usage is TRBV7-2 and J usage is TRBJ2-3; possible D gene TRBD1, 6 bases. Germline V CDR1 and CDR2: SGHTA, FQGNSA. V gave up 1 base and J gave up 9 bases, with 8 bases separating them. The CDR3 has 12 amino acids. CDR3 nucleotides: TGTGCCAGCAGCTTAGAAAGGGGGACGCAGTATTTT. Translated: CASSLERGTQYF.

The chain is built from TRBV20-1 and TRBJ2-7; 13 bases agree with TRBD2. TRBJ2-5 matches the DNA end more closely, so the J call is doubtful. The length of the CDR3 is 16 residues. The germline gives CDR1 DFQATT, CDR2 SNEGSKA (reference sequence). Written as DNA, the CDR3 is TGCAGTGCAACCGGGACTAGCGGGACTACGGCAGAGACCCAGTACTTC. Translating it yields CSATGTSGTTAETQYF.

At least ten counts were recorded for this clonotype. The chain joins TRBV3-1 to TRBJ2-3; no definite D call. The CDR3 contains 12 residues. V dropped 1 base and J dropped 10 bases, with 9 bases sitting between them. Germline CDR1 and CDR2: LGHDT and YNNKEL (reference sequence). The CDR3: CASSQVSSAQYF. The DNA of the CDR3 is TGTGCCAGCAGCCAAGTCTCCTCGGCGCAGTATTTT.

The J gene is TRBJ2-4, the V gene TRBV7-2; the match to TRBD1 covers 10 bases. V lost 4 bases and J lost 1; bases outside the gene matches: 7. Looked up from germline, CDR1 is SGHTA and CDR2 is FQGNSA. This CDR3 contains 17 residues. In DNA, the CDR3 is TGTGCCAGCAGCTCAAGGACAGGGGGGGTGGCCAAAAACATTCAGTACTTC. It yields the protein CASSSRTGGVAKNIQYF.

The V gene is TRBV20-1, the J gene TRBJ1-5, with 8 bases matching TRBD1. Germline CDR1 reads DFQATT; CDR2 reads SNEGSKA (reference sequence). Trimming removed 6 bases from V and 6 bases from J; junction bases left unmatched: 7. This CDR3 region has 13 residues. The CDR3 is CSAYRGVPQPQHF. The CDR3, as DNA: TGCAGTGCCTACAGGGGGGTTCCTCAGCCCCAGCATTTT.

The chain links TRBV4-1 to TRBJ2-4; TRBD1 matches at 9 bases. This CDR3 has 17 amino acids. V lost 2 bases to trimming and J lost 0 bases; unmatched junction nucleotides: 5. CDR1 MGHRA and CDR2 YSYEKL come from the germline V gene. CDR3 region: CASSQPGTGLAKNIQYF. CDR3 nucleotide sequence: TGCGCCAGCAGCCAACCTGGGACAGGGCTAGCCAAAAACATTCAGTACTTC.

This chain uses TRBV7-2 with TRBJ1-4; 10 positions match TRBD1. CDR1 SGHTA and CDR2 FQGNSA come from the germline V gene. The CDR3 has 18 residues. J gave up 3 bases and V 4 bases, and 11 bases lay outside the gene matches. The chain's CDR3 is CASSSGSWTGGSNEKLFF. The CDR3 DNA follows: TGTGCCAGCAGCTCCGGCAGTTGGACAGGGGGTTCTAATGAAAAACTGTTTTTT.

With regard to this clonotype: Mismatch with germline at one junction end may stem from a read error. The chain is built from TRBV4-3 and TRBJ1-6; tentatively, D is TRBD1 (6 bases). The length of the CDR3 is 15 residues. Per germline, CDR1 LGHNA and CDR2 YSLEER. The CDR3, as DNA: TGCGCCAGCAGCCAAGAAACAGGGTTTAATTCACCCCTCCAATTT. Its translation: CASSQETGFNSPLQF.

The chain couples TRBV4-3 to TRBJ1-4, with a weak D call TRBD1 (5 bases). The CDR3 is made up of 15 amino acids. V lost 4 bases, J lost 6 bases, and 15 bases lay in between. Germline CDR1 reads LGHNA; CDR2 reads YSLEER. CDR3 nucleotides: TGCGCCAGCAGCCCCGCAGGGTCCGCCTATGAAAAACTGTTTTTT. Its translation is CASSPAGSAYEKLFF.

The V gene is TRBV7-2, the J gene TRBJ2-7; 8 bases line up with TRBD2. The CDR3 spans 15 residues. V was pared by 6 bases and J by 3 bases, with 10 bases of the junction left unmatched. CDR1 is SGHTA, CDR2 FQGNSA, per germline. CDR3 DNA sequence: TGTGCCAGCAGACTGAGCGGGGGATTGGACTACGAGCAGTACTTC. It is translated as CASRLSGGLDYEQYF.

This chain connects TRBV7-2 to TRBJ1-4; a weak D match, TRBD1 (6 bases). The CDR3 spans 14 residues. Trimming removed 5 bases from V and 8 bases from J, with 15 bases in between. Germline V gene data show CDR1 as SGHTA and CDR2 as FQGNSA. CDR3 nucleotide sequence: TGTGCCAGCAGCCTCCAGGCAGGGGAGGAAAAACTGTTTTTT. Translated, it gives CASSLQAGEEKLFF.

V gene TRBV20-1 combines with J gene TRBJ2-1; 12 nucleotides agree with TRBD2. J was trimmed by 5 bases and V by 6 bases; bases with no gene match: 5. The CDR3 is made up of 14 amino acids. Per germline, CDR1 DFQATT and CDR2 SNEGSKA (reference sequence). DNA of the CDR3: TGCAGTGCGCGGACTAGCGGGGTTAACAATGAGCAGTTCTTC. It specifies CSARTSGVNNEQFF.

This clonotype was observed a handful of times. V is TRBV7-2 and J is TRBJ2-3; 7 bases are a match to TRBD2. Germline-derived CDR1 and CDR2 are SGHTA and FQGNSA. V gave up 1 base and J gave up 1 base; unmatched junction bases: 8. The CDR3 is made up of 17 amino acids. CDR3 loop: CASSLGVSGEGTDTQYF. The DNA for the CDR3 is TGTGCCAGCAGCTTAGGGGTGAGCGGGGAGGGCACAGATACGCAGTATTTT.

CDR3 coding DNA: TGTGCCAGCAGCCAAGCTAGCGGGGGCCACTACAATGAGCAGTACTTC. It specifies CASSQASGGHYNEQYF. The rearrangement uses TRBV3-1 and TRBJ2-7; TRBD2 agrees at 10 bases. CDR1 is LGHDT and CDR2 is YNNKEL in the germline V gene (reference sequence). This CDR3 spans 16 amino acids. The junction had 10 bases not matched to a gene; V was cut back by 1 base and J by 7 bases.

This clonotype appeared a few times. This chain uses TRBV6-2 or TRBV6-3 with TRBJ2-7; D is possibly TRBD2 (5 bases). Germline CDR1 and CDR2: MNHEY and SVGEGT. The CDR3 has 15 amino acids. Trimming shortened V by 5 bases and J by 2 bases, and 16 bases separated the two germline ends. The CDR3 loop is CASSHRDPTAYEQYF. DNA of the CDR3: TGTGCCAGCAGTCACCGGGATCCTACGGCCTACGAGCAGTACTTC.

The rearrangement uses TRBV5-8 and TRBJ2-1; D remains unclear. From germline, CDR1 is SGHTS and CDR2 YDEGEE. V lost 2 bases and J lost 0, with 9 bases in between. This CDR3 spans 15 amino acids. This CDR3 reads CASSLGYSSYNEQFF. For the CDR3, the DNA is TGTGCCAGCAGCTTAGGGTATAGCTCCTACAATGAGCAGTTCTTC. The full variable domain, its missing parts supplied by reference TRBV5-8 and TRBJ2-1, is EAGVTQSPTHLIKTRGQQATLRCSPISGHTSVYWYQQALGLGLQFLLWYDEGEERNRGNFPPRFSGRQFPNYSSELNVNALELEDSALYLCASSLGYSSYNEQFFGPGTRLTVL.

This clonotype has more than one count but fewer than ten. The chain combines TRBV7-8 with TRBJ2-7, with D perhaps matching TRBD1 or TRBD2 (5 bases each). CDR1 SGHVS and CDR2 FQNEAQ come from the germline V gene. The CDR3 extends over 14 amino acids. V lost 4 bases to trimming and J lost 2 bases, with 12 bases between them. The CDR3 DNA reads TGTGCCAGCAGCTCATCTGGGACCGCCTACGAGCAGTACTTC. Amino acid sequence: CASSSSGTAYEQYF.

This clonotype was detected a few times. This sequence joins TRBV27 and TRBJ2-7; 14 bases line up with TRBD2. J was trimmed by 7 bases and V by 4 bases; bases with no gene match: 12. The V gene's germline CDR1 is MNHEY and CDR2 SMNVEV (reference sequence). The CDR3 sequence is 17 residues long. This chain's CDR3 is CASSSHRLAGGPGEQYF. In DNA, the CDR3 is TGTGCCAGCAGTTCGCACCGACTAGCGGGAGGGCCGGGAGAGCAGTACTTC.

The V and J genes are TRBV30 and TRBJ2-5; D ambiguous. Matching the DNA end better, TRBJ2-7 makes the J call doubtful. CDR1 and CDR2 from the germline V gene are GTSNPN and SVGIG (reference sequence). This CDR3 contains 11 residues. This CDR3 is CAWSVIGEQYF. CDR3 DNA sequence: TGTGCCTGGAGTGTTATAGGCGAGCAGTACTTC.

For this clonotype: One end of the junction fails to match germline, which may point to a read error. CDR3 loop: CATSRDKYGGANVLTF. The CDR3 region has the DNA TGTGCCACCAGCAGAGATAAATACGGTGGGGCCAACGTCCTAACTTTC. The rearrangement uses TRBV15 and TRBJ2-6, with D maybe TRBD1 (5 bases). Germline CDR1 and CDR2: LNHNV and YYDKDF (reference sequence). This CDR3 spans 16 amino acids. Complete variable domain (other parts from reference TRBV15 and TRBJ2-6): DAMVIQNPRYQVTQFGKPVTLSCSQTLNHNVMYWYQQKSSQAPKLLFHYYDKDFNNEADTPDNFQSRRPNTSFCFLDIRSPGLGDTAMYLCATSRDKYGGANVLTFGAGSRLTVL.

This clonotype was seen a few times. J is TRBJ2-5 and V is TRBV20-1; D may be TRBD2 (5 bases). Germline values: CDR1 DFQATT, CDR2 SNEGSKA (reference sequence). CDR3 length equals 13 residues. V was clipped by 5 bases and J by 5 bases, with 15 bases between them. CDR3 DNA: TGCAGTGCTCCGGACTTGGCCTGGGAGACCCAGTACTTC. Translation: CSAPDLAWETQYF.

The V and J genes are TRBV6-2 or TRBV6-3 and TRBJ2-1, with TRBD1 matching 7 bases. The last part of the DNA fits TRBJ2-7 better; the J call may be wrong. The CDR3 loop spans 18 amino acids. The germline gives CDR1 MNHEY, CDR2 SVGEGT. CDR3 DNA: TGTGCCAGCAGTTACCACCAATGGACAGGCGCTGGAGACTACGAGCAGTACTTC. It specifies CASSYHQWTGAGDYEQYF.

This chain connects TRBV28 to TRBJ1-6; TRBD1 agrees at 7 bases. Germline V gene data show CDR1 as MDHEN and CDR2 as SYDVKM. V shed 6 bases and J 0 bases; nucleotides not matched to a gene: 5. This CDR3 comprises 16 residues. CDR3 protein: CASRQTGSSYNSPLHF. As DNA, the CDR3 is TGTGCCAGCAGACAGACAGGGAGCTCCTATAATTCACCCCTCCACTTT.